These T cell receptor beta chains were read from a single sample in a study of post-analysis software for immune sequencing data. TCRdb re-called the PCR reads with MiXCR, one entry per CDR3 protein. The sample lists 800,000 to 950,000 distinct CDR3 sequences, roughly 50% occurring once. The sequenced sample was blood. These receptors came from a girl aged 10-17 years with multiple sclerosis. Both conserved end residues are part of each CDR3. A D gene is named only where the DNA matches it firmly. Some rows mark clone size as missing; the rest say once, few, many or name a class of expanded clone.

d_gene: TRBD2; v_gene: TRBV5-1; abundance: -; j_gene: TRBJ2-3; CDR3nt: TGCGCCAGCAGCATGGGACTAGCGGGGAGCACAGATACGCAGTATTTT; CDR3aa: CASSMGLAGSTDTQYF
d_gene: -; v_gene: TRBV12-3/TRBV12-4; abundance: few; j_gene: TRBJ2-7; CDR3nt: TGTGCCAGCACCGTGGGGCGGAGCTCCTACGAGCAGTACTTC; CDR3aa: CASTVGRSSYEQYF
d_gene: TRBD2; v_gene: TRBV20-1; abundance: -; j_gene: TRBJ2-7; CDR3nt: TGCAGTGCTCTGGCTAGCGGGATTACCTACGAGCAGTACTTC; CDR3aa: CSALASGITYEQYF
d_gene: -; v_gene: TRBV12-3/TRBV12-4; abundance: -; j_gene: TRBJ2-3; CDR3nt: TGTGCCAGCAGTTTAAGGGCCAGCAGAAGCAGCACAGATACGCAGTATTTT; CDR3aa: CASSLRASRSSTDTQYF
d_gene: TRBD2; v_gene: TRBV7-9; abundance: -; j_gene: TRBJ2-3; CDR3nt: TGTGCCAGCACCCCGGGGGGGACAGATACGCAGTATTTT; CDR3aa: CASTPGGTDTQYF
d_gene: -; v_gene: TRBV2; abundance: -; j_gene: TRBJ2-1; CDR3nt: TGTGCCAGCCCGCGGGTCGAGGGGTCCAATGAGCAGTTCTTC; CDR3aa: CASPRVEGSNEQFF
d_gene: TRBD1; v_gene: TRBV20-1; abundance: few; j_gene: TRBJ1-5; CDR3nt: TGCAGTGCTACACCGGCAGGGGGCTTAAATCAGCCCCAGCATTTT; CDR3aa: CSATPAGGLNQPQHF
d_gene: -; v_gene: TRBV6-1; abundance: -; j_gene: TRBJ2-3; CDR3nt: TGTGCCAGCAGTGGGGGTGACAGTACTAGCACAGATACGCAGTATTTT; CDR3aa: CASSGGDSTSTDTQYF
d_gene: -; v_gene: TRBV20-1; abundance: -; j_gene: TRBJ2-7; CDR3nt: TGCAGTGCCTTGGACCGCTACGAGCAGTACTTC; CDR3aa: CSALDRYEQYF
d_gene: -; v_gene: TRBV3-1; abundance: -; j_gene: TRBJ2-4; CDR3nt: TGTGCCAGCAGCCCCGGGGCAATTTACGAACAGTACTTC; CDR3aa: CASSPGAIYEQYF
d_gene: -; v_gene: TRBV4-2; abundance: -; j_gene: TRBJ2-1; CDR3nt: TGTGCCAGCAGCCAGACCTTCGACACCGCCTCCTACAATGAGCAGTTCTTC; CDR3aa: CASSQTFDTASYNEQFF
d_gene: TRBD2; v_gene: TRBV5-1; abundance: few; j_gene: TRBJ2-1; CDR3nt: TGCGCCAGCAGCTGGGACTATCCTTCGGTGGACAATGAGCAGTTCTTC; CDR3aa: CASSWDYPSVDNEQFF
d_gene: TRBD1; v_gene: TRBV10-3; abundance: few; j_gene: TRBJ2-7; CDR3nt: TGTGCCATCAGCGGACTTCGGGACAGGGGTTCAGACGAGCAGTACTTC; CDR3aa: CAISGLRDRGSDEQYF
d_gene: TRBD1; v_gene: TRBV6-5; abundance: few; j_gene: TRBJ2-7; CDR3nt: TGTGCCAGCAGTTATACTGTGGGACAGGGGGCCTACGAGCAGTACTTC; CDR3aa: CASSYTVGQGAYEQYF
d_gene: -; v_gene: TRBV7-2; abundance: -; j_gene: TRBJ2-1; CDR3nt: TGTGCCAGCAGGTATCCGGGGGAGTTGGAGCAGTTCTTC; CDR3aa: CASRYPGELEQFF
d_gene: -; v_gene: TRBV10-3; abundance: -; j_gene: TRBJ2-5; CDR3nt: TGTGCCATCAGTTGGACCAGTTCGGAGACCCAGTACTTC; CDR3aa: CAISWTSSETQYF
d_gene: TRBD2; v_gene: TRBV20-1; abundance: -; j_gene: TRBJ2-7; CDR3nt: TGCAGTGCAACCGGAGGACTAGCGGGAGGCTCTGGGGAGCAGTACTTC; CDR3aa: CSATGGLAGGSGEQYF
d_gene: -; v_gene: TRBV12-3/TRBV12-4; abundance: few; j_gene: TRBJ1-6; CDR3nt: TGTGCCAGCAGTCTCAGACAGACCCGGGGTTCACCCCTCCACTTT; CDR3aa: CASSLRQTRGSPLHF
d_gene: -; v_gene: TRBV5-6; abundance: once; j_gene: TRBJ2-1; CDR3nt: TGTGCCAGCAGGATAGGGCGGGGGCCGAACAATGAGCAGTTCTTC; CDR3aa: CASRIGRGPNNEQFF
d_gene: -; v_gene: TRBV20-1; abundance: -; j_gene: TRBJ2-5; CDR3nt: TGCAGTGCTAAAGGACAAGAGACCCAGTACTTC; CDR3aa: CSAKGQETQYF
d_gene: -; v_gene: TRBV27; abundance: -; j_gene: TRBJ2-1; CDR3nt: TGTGCCAGCAGTTTAGGCTATAACTCCTACGAGCAGTTCTTC; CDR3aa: CASSLGYNSYEQFF
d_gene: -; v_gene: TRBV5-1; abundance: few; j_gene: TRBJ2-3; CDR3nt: TGCGCCAGCAGCCCCCACTCCGAAGGTACGCAGTATTTT; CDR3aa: CASSPHSEGTQYF
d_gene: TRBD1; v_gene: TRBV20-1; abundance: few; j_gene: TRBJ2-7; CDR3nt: TGCAGTGCTAGAGATCCAGGACAGGGTAACTCCTACGAGCAGTACTTC; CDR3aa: CSARDPGQGNSYEQYF
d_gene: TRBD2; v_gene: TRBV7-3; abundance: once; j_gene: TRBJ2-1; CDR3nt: TGTGCCAGCAGCTTAACGAATCTAGCGGGTAGGCTATACAATGAGCAGTTCTTC; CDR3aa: CASSLTNLAGRLYNEQFF
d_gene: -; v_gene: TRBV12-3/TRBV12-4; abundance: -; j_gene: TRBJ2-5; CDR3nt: TGTGCCAGCAGTTTAGCGTGGCAGGGCCCAGAGACCCAGTACTTC; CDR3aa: CASSLAWQGPETQYF
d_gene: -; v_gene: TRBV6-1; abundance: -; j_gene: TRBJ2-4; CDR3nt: TGTGCCAGCAGTCGAAGAGGGCCCCTAGACATTCAGTACTTC; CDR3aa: CASSRRGPLDIQYF
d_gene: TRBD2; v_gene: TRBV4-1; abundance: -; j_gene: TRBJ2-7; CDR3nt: TGCGCCAGCAGCCAAGAAGTGGGGGGGTCCTACGAGCAGTACTTC; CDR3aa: CASSQEVGGSYEQYF
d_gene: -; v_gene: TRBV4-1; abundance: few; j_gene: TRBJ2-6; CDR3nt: TGCGCCAGCAGCCGCCAGGGGAGGGCCGGATCTTCTGGGGCCAACGCCCTGACTTTC; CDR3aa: CASSRQGRAGSSGANALTF
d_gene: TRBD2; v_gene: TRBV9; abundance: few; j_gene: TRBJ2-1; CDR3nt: TGTGCCAGCAGCCCAGACGGCGGGGGGAGCTCCTACAATGAGCAGTTCTTC; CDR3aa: CASSPDGGGSSYNEQFF
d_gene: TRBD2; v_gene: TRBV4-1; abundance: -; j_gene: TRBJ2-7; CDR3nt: TGCGCCAGCAGCCACCGGACTAGCGGGAGGGCGGGGACGTACGAGCAGTACTTC; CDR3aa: CASSHRTSGRAGTYEQYF
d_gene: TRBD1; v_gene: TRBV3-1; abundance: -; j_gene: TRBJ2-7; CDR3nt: TGTGCCAGCAGACAGTCCGGGACAGGGAGCTACGAGCAGTACTTC; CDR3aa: CASRQSGTGSYEQYF
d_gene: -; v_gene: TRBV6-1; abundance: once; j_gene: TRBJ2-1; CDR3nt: TGTGCCAGCAGTCGGACTGGGGCGGGCAGCTCCTACAATGAGCAGTTCTTC; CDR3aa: CASSRTGAGSSYNEQFF
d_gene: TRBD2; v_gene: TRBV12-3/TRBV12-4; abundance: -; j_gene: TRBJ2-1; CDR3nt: TGTGCCAGCAGTTTTGGCACATGGACTAGCGGGAAGGTGAATGAGCAGTTCTTC; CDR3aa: CASSFGTWTSGKVNEQFF
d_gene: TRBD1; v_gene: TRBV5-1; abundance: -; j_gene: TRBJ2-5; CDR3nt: TGCGCCAGCAGCTCGGGACAGCAGAGTGAGACCCAGTACTTC; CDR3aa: CASSSGQQSETQYF
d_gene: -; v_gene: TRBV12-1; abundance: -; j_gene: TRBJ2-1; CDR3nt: TGTGCCAGCAGCCCGAGGTGGGGTGAGCAGTTCTTC; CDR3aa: CASSPRWGEQFF
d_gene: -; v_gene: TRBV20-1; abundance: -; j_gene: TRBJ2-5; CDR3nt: TGCAGTGCTTCTCCCCCGGATGGGGTTACCCAGTACTTC; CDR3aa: CSASPPDGVTQYF
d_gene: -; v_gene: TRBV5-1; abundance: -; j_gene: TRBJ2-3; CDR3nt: TGCGCCAGCGGGGGAACCGGGGGTACGCAGTATTTT; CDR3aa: CASGGTGGTQYF
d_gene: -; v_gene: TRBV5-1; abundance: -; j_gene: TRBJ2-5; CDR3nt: TGCGCCAGCAGCATCATAAAGCGGGACAAGGGAGAGACCCAGTACTTC; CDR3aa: CASSIIKRDKGETQYF
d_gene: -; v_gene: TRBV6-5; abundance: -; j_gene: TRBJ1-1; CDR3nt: TGTGCCAGCAGTCGGGGGGACCGCGGGGGCACTGAAGCTTTCTTT; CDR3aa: CASSRGDRGGTEAFF
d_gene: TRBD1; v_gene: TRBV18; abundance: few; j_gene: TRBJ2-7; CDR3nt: TGTGCCAGCTCACCCGCAAGGACAGGGGACGCATCCTACGAGCAGTACTTC; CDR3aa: CASSPARTGDASYEQYF
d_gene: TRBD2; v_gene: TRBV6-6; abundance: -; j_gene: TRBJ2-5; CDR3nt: TGTGCCAGCAGCTCAGGACTAGCGGGGGACCAAGAGACCCAGTACTTC; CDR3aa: CASSSGLAGDQETQYF
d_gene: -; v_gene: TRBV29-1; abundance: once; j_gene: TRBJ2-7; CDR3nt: TGCAGCGTTGAATGGACCCCCAAAGAGACCCGGTACTTC; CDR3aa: CSVEWTPKETRYF
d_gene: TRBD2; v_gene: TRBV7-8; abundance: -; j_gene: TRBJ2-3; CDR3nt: TGTGCCAGCAGCTCCGGGGGGGCTGGATCGGATACGCAGTATTTT; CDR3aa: CASSSGGAGSDTQYF
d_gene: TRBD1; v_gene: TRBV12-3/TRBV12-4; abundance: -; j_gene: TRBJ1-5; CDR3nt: TGTGCCAGCAGTTTTCGGACAGGGGAACAGCCCCAGCATTTT; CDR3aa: CASSFRTGEQPQHF
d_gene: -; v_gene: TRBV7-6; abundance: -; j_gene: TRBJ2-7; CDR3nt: TGTGCCAGCAGCCCCTTGGCAGCTACAAGCTCCTACGAGCAGTACTTC; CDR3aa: CASSPLAATSSYEQYF
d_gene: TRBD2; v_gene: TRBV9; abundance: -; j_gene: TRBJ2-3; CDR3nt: TGTGCCAGCAGCGTACATAGCGGGGGATCCACAGATACGCAGTATTTT; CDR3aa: CASSVHSGGSTDTQYF
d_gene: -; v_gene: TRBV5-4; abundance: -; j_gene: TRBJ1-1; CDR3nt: TGTGCCAGCACGGTGCCGGGGCTAAGGACTGAAGCTTTCTTT; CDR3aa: CASTVPGLRTEAFF
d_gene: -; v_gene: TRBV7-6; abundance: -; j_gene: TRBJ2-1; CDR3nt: TGTGCCAGCAGCCCCCCGGGCCGGGGGAGCCTTTTAATTCTTTCGAATGAGCAGTTCTTC; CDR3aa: CASSPPGRGSLLILSNEQFF
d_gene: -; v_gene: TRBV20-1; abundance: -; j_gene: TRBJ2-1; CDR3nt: TGCAGTGCTAGCCAGGGGCGCAGGAATGAGCAGTTCTTC; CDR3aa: CSASQGRRNEQFF
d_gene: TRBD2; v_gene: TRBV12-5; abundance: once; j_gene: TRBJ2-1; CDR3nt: TGTGCTAGTGTAGAGCAAGCGGGAGCTAAGCAGTTCTTC; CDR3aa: CASVEQAGAKQFF